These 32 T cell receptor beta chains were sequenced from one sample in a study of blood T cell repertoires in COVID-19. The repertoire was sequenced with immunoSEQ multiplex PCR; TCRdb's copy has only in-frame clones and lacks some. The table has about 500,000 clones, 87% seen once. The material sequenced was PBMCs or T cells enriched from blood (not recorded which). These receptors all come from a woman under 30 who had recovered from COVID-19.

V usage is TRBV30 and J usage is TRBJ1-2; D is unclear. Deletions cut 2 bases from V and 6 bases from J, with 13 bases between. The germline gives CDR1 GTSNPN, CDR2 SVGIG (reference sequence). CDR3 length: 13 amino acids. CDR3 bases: TGTGCCTGGAGTCCGACGAGGATCCATGGCTACACCTTC. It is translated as CAWSPTRIHGYTF.

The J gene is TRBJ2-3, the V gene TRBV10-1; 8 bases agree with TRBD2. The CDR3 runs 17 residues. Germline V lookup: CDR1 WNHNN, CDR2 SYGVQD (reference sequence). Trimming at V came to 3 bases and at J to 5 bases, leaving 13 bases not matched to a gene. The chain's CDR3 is CASSDPASGLKGDTQYF. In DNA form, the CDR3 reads TGCGCCAGCAGTGATCCAGCTAGCGGGTTGAAAGGAGATACGCAGTATTTT.

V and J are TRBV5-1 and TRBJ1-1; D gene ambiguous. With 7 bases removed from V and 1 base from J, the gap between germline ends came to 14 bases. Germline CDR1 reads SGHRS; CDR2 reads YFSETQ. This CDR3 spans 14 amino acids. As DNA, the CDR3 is TGCGCCAGCGGCCAAGGAGGATCGAACACTGAAGCTTTCTTT. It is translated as CASGQGGSNTEAFF.

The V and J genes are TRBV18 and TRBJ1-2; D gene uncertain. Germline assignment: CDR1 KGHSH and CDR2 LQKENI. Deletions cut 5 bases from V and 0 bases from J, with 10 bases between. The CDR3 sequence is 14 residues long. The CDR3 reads CASSSGIANYGYTF. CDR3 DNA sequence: TGTGCCAGCTCATCGGGGATAGCTAACTATGGCTACACCTTC.

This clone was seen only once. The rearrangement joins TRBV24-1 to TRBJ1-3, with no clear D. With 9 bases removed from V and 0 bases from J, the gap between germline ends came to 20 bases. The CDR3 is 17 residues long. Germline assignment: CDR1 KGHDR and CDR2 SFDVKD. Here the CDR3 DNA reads TGTGCCACCCGGAGTGAGGGCCCCAGTTCCTCTGGAAACACCATATATTTT. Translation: CATRSEGPSSSGNTIYF.

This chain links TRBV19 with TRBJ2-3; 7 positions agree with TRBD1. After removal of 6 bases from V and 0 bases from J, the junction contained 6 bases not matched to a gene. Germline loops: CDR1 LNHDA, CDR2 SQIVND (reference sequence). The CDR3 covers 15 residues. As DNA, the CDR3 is TGTGCCAGTAGGATCGACAGGGAGAGCACAGATACGCAGTATTTT. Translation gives CASRIDRESTDTQYF.

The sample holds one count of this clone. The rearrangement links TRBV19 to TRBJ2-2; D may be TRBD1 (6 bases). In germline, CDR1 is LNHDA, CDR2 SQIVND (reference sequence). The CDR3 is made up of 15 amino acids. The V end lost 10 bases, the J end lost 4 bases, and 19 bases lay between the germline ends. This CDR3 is CATSLQGSSTGELFF. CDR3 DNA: TGTGCCACCTCTTTACAGGGAAGTAGCACCGGGGAGCTGTTTTTT.

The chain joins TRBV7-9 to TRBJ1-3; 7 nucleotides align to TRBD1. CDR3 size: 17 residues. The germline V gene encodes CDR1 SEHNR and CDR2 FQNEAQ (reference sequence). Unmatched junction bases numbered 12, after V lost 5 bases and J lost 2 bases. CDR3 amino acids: CASSPDLTGFTGNTIYF. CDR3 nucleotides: TGTGCCAGCAGCCCCGACCTGACAGGGTTCACTGGAAACACCATATATTTT.

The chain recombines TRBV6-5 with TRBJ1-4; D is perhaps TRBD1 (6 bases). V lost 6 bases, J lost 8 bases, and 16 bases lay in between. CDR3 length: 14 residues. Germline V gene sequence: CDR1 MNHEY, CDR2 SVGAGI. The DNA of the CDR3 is TGTGCCAGCAGATCCAGCAGGGGTGGCGAAAAACTGTTTTTT. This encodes CASRSSRGGEKLFF.

The CDR3 bases are TGTGCCAGCAGCTTCCTAGCGGGGGGGAACACCGGGGAGCTGTTTTTT. Its translation is CASSFLAGGNTGELFF. The chain employs TRBV7-2 and TRBJ2-2; TRBD2 matches at 11 bases. V trimming: 3 bases; J trimming: 1 base; junction bases outside the gene matches: 1. From germline, CDR1 is SGHTA and CDR2 FQGNSA. The CDR3 consists of 16 residues.

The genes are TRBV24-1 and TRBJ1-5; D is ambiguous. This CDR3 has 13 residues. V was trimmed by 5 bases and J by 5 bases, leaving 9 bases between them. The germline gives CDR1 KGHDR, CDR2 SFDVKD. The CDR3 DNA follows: TGTGCCACCAGTGGGGCCCCTCATCAGCCCCAGCATTTT. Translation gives CATSGAPHQPQHF.

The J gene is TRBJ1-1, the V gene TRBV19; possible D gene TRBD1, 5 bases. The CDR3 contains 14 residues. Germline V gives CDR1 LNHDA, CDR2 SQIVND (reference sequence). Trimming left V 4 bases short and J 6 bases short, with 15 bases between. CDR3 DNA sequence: TGTGCCAGTAGTACCCGTTTTCAGGGATCTGAAGCTTTCTTT. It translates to CASSTRFQGSEAFF.

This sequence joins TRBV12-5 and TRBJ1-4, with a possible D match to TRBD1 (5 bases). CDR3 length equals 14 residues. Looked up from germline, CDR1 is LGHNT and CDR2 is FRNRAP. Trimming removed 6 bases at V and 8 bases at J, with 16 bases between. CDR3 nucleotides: TGTGCTAGTGGGTCAGGGTCTAGTAGGGAAAAACTGTTTTTT. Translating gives CASGSGSSREKLFF.

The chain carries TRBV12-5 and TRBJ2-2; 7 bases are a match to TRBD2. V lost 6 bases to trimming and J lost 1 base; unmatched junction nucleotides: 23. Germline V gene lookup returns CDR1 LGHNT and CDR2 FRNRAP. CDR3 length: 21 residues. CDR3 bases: TGTGCTAGTGGCCCTTTACATCCCGAGCTAGCGGTGGGGGTGAACACCGGGGAGCTGTTTTTT. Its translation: CASGPLHPELAVGVNTGELFF. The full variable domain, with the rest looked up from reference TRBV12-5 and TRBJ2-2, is DARVTQTPRHKVTEMGQEVTMRCQPILGHNTVFWYRQTMMQGLELLAYFRNRAPLDDSGMPKDRFSAEMPDATLATLKIQPSEPRDSAVYFCASGPLHPELAVGVNTGELFFGEGSRLTVL.

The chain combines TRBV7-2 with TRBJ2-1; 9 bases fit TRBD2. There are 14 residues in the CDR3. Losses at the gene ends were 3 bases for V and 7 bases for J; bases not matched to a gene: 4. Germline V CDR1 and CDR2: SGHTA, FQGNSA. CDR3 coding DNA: TGTGCCAGCAGCTTGGGGACTAGCATTAATGAGCAGTTCTTC. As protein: CASSLGTSINEQFF. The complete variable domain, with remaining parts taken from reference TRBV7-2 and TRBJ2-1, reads GAGVSQSPSNKVTEKGKDVELRCDPISGHTALYWYRQSLGQGLEFLIYFQGNSAPDKSGLPSDRFSAERTGGSVSTLTIQRTQQEDSAVYLCASSLGTSINEQFFGPGTRLTVL.

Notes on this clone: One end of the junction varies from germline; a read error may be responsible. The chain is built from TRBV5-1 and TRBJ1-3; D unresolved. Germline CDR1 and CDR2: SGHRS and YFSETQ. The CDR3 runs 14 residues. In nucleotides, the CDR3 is TGCGCCAGCACCTTGGACGGCTCTGGAAACACCATATATTTT. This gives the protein CASTLDGSGNTIYF.

CDR3 amino acids: CASSGGGLQPQHF. Written as DNA, the CDR3 is TGTGCCAGCAGTGGGGGGGGTCTCCAGCCCCAGCATTTT. This chain uses TRBV2 with TRBJ1-5; D is possibly TRBD1 (5 bases). The CDR3 runs 13 residues. Germline CDR1 SNHLY, CDR2 FYNNEI. Trimming stripped 4 bases from V and 7 bases from J, with 11 bases between. Full variable domain (missing parts from reference TRBV2 and TRBJ1-5): EPEVTQTPSHQVTQMGQEVILRCVPISNHLYFYWYRQILGQKVEFLVSFYNNEISEKSEIFDDQFSVERPDGSNFTLKIRSTKLEDSAMYFCASSGGGLQPQHFGDGTRLSIL.

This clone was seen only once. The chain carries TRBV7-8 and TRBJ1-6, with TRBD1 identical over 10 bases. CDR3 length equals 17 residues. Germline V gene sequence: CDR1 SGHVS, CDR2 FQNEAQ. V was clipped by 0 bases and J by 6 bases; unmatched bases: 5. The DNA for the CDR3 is TGTGCCAGCAGCTTAGCACCGGGGGACAGGGGTAATTCACCCCTCCACTTT. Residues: CASSLAPGDRGNSPLHF.

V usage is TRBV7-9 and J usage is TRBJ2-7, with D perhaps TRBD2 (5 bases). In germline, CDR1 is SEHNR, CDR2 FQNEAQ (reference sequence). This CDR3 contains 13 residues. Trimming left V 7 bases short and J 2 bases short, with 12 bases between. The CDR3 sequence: CASTIGLTYEQYF. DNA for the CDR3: TGTGCCAGCACCATCGGACTGACCTACGAGCAGTACTTC.

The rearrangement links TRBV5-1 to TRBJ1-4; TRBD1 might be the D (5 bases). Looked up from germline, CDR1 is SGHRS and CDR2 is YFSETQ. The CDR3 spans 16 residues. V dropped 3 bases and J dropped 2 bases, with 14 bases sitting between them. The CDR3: CASSWNGGATNEKLFF. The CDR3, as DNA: TGCGCCAGCAGCTGGAACGGAGGGGCTACTAATGAAAAACTGTTTTTT.

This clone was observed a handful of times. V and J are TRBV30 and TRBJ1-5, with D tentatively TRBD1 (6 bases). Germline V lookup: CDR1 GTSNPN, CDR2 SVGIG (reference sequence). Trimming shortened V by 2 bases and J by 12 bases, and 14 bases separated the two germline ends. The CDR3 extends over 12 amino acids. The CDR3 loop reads CAWSTGGASQHF. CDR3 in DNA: TGTGCCTGGAGTACCGGGGGGGCTAGCCAGCATTTT.

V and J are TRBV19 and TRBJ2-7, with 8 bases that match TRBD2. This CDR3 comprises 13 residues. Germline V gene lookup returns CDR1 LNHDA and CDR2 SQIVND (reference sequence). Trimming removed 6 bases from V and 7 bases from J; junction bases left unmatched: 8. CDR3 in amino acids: CASSRGLEIEQYF. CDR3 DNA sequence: TGTGCCAGTAGCCGGGGACTAGAAATTGAGCAGTACTTC.

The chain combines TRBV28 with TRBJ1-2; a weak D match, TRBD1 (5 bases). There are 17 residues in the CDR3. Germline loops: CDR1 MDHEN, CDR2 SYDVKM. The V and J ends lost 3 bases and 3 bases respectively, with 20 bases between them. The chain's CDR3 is CASSLTEGRWGDYGYTF. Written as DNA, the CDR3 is TGTGCCAGCAGTTTGACTGAGGGGCGATGGGGGGACTATGGCTACACCTTC.

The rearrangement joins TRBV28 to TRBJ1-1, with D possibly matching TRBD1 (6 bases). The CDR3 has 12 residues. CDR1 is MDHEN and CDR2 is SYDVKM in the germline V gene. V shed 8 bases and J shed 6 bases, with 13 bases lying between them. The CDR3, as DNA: TGTGCCAGCTGGGACATTAACTCTGAAGCTTTCTTT. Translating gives CASWDINSEAFF.

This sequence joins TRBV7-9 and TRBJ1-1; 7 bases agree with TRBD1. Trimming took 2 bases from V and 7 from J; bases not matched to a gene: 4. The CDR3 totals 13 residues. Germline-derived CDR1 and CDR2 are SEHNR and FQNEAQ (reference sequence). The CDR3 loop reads CASSLRGGVEAFF. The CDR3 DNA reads TGTGCCAGCAGCTTAAGAGGGGGCGTTGAAGCTTTCTTT.

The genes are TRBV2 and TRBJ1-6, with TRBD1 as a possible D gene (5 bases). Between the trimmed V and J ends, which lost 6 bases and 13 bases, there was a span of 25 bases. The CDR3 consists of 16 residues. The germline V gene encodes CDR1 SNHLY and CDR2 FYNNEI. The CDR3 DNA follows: TGTGCCAGCAGGGGCCCCTCGGGGGTGCCGGAGAGGCCCCTCCACTTT. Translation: CASRGPSGVPERPLHF.

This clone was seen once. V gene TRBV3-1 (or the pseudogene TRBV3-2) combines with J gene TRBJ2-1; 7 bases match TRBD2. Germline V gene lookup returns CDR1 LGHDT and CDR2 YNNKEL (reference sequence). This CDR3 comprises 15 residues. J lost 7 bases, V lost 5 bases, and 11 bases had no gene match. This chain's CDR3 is CASSAWGGAGNEQFF. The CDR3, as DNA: TGTGCCAGCAGCGCCTGGGGAGGGGCTGGAAATGAGCAGTTCTTC.

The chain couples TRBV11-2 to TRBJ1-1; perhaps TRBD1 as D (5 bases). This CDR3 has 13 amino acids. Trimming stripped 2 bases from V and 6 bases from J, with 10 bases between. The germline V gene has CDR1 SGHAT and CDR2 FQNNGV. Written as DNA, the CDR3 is TGTGCCAGCAGCTTAAGTACAGGTCCTGAAGCTTTCTTT. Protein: CASSLSTGPEAFF.

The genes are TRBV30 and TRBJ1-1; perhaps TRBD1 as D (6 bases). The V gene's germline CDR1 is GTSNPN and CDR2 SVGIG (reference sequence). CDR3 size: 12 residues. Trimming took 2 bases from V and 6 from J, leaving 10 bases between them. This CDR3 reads CAWSTGWAEAFF. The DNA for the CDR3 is TGTGCCTGGAGTACAGGGTGGGCTGAAGCTTTCTTT. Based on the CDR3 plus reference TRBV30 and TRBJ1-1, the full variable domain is SQTIHQWPATLVQPVGSPLSLECTVEGTSNPNLYWYRQAAGRGLQLLFYSVGIGQISSEVPQNLSASRPQDRQFILSSKKLLLSDSGFYLCAWSTGWAEAFFGQGTRLTVV.

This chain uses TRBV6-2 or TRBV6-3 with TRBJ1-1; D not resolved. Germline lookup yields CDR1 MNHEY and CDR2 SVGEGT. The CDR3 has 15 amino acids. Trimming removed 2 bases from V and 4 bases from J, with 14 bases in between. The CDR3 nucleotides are TGTGCCAGCAGTTACGAATTCCGGGGAAGCACTGAAGCTTTCTTT. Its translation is CASSYEFRGSTEAFF.

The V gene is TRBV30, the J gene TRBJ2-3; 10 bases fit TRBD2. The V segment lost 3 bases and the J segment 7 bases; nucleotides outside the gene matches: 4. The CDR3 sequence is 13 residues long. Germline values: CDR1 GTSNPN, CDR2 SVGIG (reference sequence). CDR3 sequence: CAWRSSGGYTQYF. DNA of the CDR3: TGTGCCTGGAGGTCTAGCGGGGGCTATACGCAGTATTTT.

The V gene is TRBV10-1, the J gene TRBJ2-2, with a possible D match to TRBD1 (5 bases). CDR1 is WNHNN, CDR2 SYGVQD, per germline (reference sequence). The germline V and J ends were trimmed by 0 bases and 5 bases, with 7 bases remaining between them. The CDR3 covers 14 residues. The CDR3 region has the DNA TGCGCCAGCAGTGAGTCGGCAGGGACCGGGGAGCTGTTTTTT. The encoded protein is CASSESAGTGELFF.